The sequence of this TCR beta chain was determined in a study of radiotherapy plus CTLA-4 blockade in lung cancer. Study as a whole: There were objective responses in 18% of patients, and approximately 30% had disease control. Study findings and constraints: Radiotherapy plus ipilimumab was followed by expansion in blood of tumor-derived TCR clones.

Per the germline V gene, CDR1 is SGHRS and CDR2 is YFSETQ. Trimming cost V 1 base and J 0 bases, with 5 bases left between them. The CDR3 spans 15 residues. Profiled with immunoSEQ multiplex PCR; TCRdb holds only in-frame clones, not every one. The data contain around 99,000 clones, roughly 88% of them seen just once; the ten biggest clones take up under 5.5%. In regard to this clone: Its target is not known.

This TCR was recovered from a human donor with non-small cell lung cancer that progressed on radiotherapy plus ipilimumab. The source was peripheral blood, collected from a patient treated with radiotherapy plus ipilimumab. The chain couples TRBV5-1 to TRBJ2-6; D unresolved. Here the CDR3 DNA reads TGCGCCAGCAGCTTGACGGGCTCTGGGGCCAACGTCCTGACTTTC. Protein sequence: CASSLTGSGANVLTF.